The rows below give T cell receptor beta chains drawn from one sample of a study of T cells in Graves' hyperthyroidism and ophthalmopathy. TCRdb reprocessed the multiplex PCR reads with MiXCR, giving one entry per CDR3 protein. Seen here are 330,000 or so distinct CDR3 sequences, around 19% observed once, and the top ten hold 35% to 40%. The specimen was blood. The receptors come from a man aged 50 to 59 with Graves' ophthalmopathy. Each CDR3 is given with its conserved first and last residue. Each record gives: J gene, clone size, CDR3 length, V gene, D gene, CDR3 DNA, CDR3 protein. A D gene is named only where the DNA matches it firmly. Clone size is stated in some rows and not others, as once, few, many or a class when expanded.

>TRBJ2-5|few|15|TRBV20-1|TRBD1
TGCAGTGCTGACCCGGGACAGGGGTTCGGAGAGACCCAGTACTTC
CSADPGQGFGETQYF
>TRBJ2-7|-|15|TRBV10-3|-
TGTGCCATCAGTCCAGGAGCGGGCCTTGCCTACGAGCAGTACTTC
CAISPGAGLAYEQYF
>TRBJ2-6|-|19|TRBV2|TRBD1
TGTGCCAGCAGACGGGACAGGCAACCCTTATCGGCTGGGGCCAACGTCCTGACTTTC
CASRRDRQPLSAGANVLTF
>TRBJ2-1|many|13|TRBV5-1|-
TGCGCCAGCAGCTTGGAAACGTACCATGAGCAGTTCTTC
CASSLETYHEQFF
>TRBJ1-4|few|14|TRBV6-1|-
TGTGCCAGCAGTGTTGGGCAGGTCGATGAAAAACTGTTTTTT
CASSVGQVDEKLFF
>TRBJ2-1|-|12|TRBV10-3|-
TGTGCCATCAGTGAGTCCTATCTGGGGCAGTTCTTC
CAISESYLGQFF
>TRBJ2-6|many|16|TRBV18|-
TGTGCCAGCTCACAGGGTGGGATCTCTGGGGCCAACGTCCTGACTTTC
CASSQGGISGANVLTF
>TRBJ2-5|-|15|TRBV27|TRBD2
TGTGCCAGCAGTTTACTCGGGAGGAAGGGAGAGACCCAGTACTTC
CASSLLGRKGETQYF
>TRBJ1-5|few|15|TRBV6-1|TRBD1
TGTGCCAGCAGTGGGCGACAGGGGCGGAATCAGCCCCAGCATTTT
CASSGRQGRNQPQHF
>TRBJ2-7|few|13|TRBV7-3|-
TGTGCCAGCAGCCCCGGGGTCCCCCACGAGCAGTACTTC
CASSPGVPHEQYF
>TRBJ1-6|many|15|TRBV28|-
TGTGCCAGCAAGAGGGGAAACACCTATAATTCACCCCTCCACTTT
CASKRGNTYNSPLHF
>TRBJ2-5|many|16|TRBV11-2|TRBD1
TGTGCCAGCAGCTTAAGGACAGGGGCGATGGGGGAGACCCAGTACTTC
CASSLRTGAMGETQYF
>TRBJ2-1|many|16|TRBV20-1|TRBD2
TGCAGTGCGGAACAGCTAGCGGGAGGGAATTACAATGAGCAGTTCTTC
CSAEQLAGGNYNEQFF
>TRBJ1-6|-|14|TRBV3-1|-
TGTGCCAGCACCCTGGGGTTGGACGGTTCACCCCTCCACTTT
CASTLGLDGSPLHF
>TRBJ2-6|-|15|TRBV5-5|-
TGTGCCAGCAGCTTTGAGGATGTGGGGGCCAACGTCCTGACTTTC
CASSFEDVGANVLTF
>TRBJ1-5|many|18|TRBV28|TRBD1
TGTGCCAGCAGTACAGACCTGGACAGGGCCCATAGCAATCAGCCCCAGCATTTT
CASSTDLDRAHSNQPQHF
>TRBJ2-3|-|14|TRBV24-1|-
TGTGCCACCAGTGATAGAGCTACTGGAGATACGCAGTATTTT
CATSDRATGDTQYF
>TRBJ1-4|many|15|TRBV28|TRBD1
TGTGCCAGCAGTTTCCAGGGGGGAGCTAATGAAAAACTGTTTTTT
CASSFQGGANEKLFF
>TRBJ2-3|-|15|TRBV7-6|TRBD2
TGTGCCAGCAGCATCCTAGCGGGGGGGACAGATACGCAGTATTTT
CASSILAGGTDTQYF
>TRBJ2-1|many|15|TRBV29-1|TRBD2
TGCAGCGTTTCGCGGGAGTGGAACCTTGACAATGAGCAGTTCTTC
CSVSREWNLDNEQFF
>TRBJ1-6|few|14|TRBV28|-
TGTGCCAGCAGCTCGGGCGGGGCTAATTCACCCCTCCACTTT
CASSSGGANSPLHF
>TRBJ1-1|few|14|TRBV5-8|TRBD1
TGTGCCAGCAGCCGACGGACAGGGTCCACTGAAGCTTTCTTT
CASSRRTGSTEAFF
>TRBJ2-3|-|15|TRBV11-2|-
TGTGCCAGCAGCTTAGGACCGAGTAGGACAGATACGCAGTATTTT
CASSLGPSRTDTQYF
>TRBJ2-5|-|15|TRBV9|-
TGTGCCAGCAGCGTAGCTGCAGGGAGGATAGAGACCCAGTACTTC
CASSVAAGRIETQYF
>TRBJ2-7|-|13|TRBV9|TRBD1
TGTGCCAGCAGCGCGAGACAGGGCTACGAGCAGTACTTC
CASSARQGYEQYF
>TRBJ2-2|-|11|TRBV20-1|-
TGCAGTGCTAGAGGGGACGGGGAGCTGTTTTTT
CSARGDGELFF
>TRBJ2-2|-|16|TRBV2|-
TGTGCCAGCAGTGAAGCGCAAGGGTCACGCACCGGGGAGCTGTTTTTT
CASSEAQGSRTGELFF
>TRBJ1-6|many|16|TRBV20-1|-
TGCAGTGCTAGAGTCGGGGGCGCGGATCTAGATTCACCCCTCCACTTT
CSARVGGADLDSPLHF
>TRBJ2-5|once|18|TRBV12-3/TRBV12-4|TRBD1
TGTGCCAGCAGCTTGGGAATACGATCAGGGGGTACTGGAGAGACCCAGTACTTC
CASSLGIRSGGTGETQYF
>TRBJ2-3|few|18|TRBV28|TRBD2
TGTGCCAGCAGCACGCCCCCCACCGGGAGGGGGGGCACAGATACGCAGTATTTT
CASSTPPTGRGGTDTQYF
>TRBJ2-7|-|14|TRBV9|-
TGTGCCAGCAGCGTAGCTACGGGGGACTACGAGCAGTACTTC
CASSVATGDYEQYF
>TRBJ1-1|few|13|TRBV5-1|TRBD1
TGCGCCAGCAGCCCCGAAGGACAGGGAGAAGCTTTCTTT
CASSPEGQGEAFF
>TRBJ2-1|-|16|TRBV12-3/TRBV12-4|TRBD2
TGTGCCAGCAGCGCTAAAACTAGCGGGAGTTCAAATGAGCAGTTCTTC
CASSAKTSGSSNEQFF
>TRBJ1-4|-|15|TRBV11-2|TRBD1
TGTGCCAGCAAAGGACAGGATGCAACTAATGAAAAACTGTTTTTT
CASKGQDATNEKLFF
>TRBJ2-1|many|14|TRBV5-1|-
TGCGCCAGCGGGCGGGAAGGCTCCTACAATGAGCAGTTCTTC
CASGREGSYNEQFF